The 23 T cell receptor beta chains below all came from one sample that was sequenced in a study of T cell changes during pregnancy in multiple sclerosis. Method: immunoSEQ multiplex PCR; TCRdb's copy keeps in-frame clones and lacks some. The repertoire holds around 30,000 clones, over 85% seen once, with approximately 6% in the top ten. Sequencing was performed on CD8+ T cells from peripheral blood mononuclear cells, taken before pregnancy. These receptors were taken from a female donor with multiple sclerosis, enrolled in a pregnancy study.

The chain employs TRBV10-3 and TRBJ2-4; D is perhaps TRBD2 (6 bases). V gave up 9 bases and J gave up 2 bases, with 8 bases separating them. Germline V gene sequence: CDR1 ENHRY, CDR2 SYGVKD. The CDR3 totals 12 residues. The DNA of the CDR3 is TGTGCCATTGGGACTCCCAAAAACATTCAGTACTTC. Amino acid sequence: CAIGTPKNIQYF.

V is TRBV2 and J is TRBJ2-3, with 8 bases identical to TRBD1. The CDR3 consists of 13 residues. The ends lost 6 bases at V and 8 bases at J; junction bases unmatched: 7. From germline, CDR1 is SNHLY and CDR2 FYNNEI. CDR3 coding DNA: TGTGCCAGCAGGGGACAGGCCCCCGGTACGCAGTATTTT. Translated: CASRGQAPGTQYF.

The chain links TRBV6-5 to TRBJ1-1, with a possible D match to TRBD1 (6 bases). There are 14 residues in the CDR3. Germline V gene lookup returns CDR1 MNHEY and CDR2 SVGAGI. Trimming took off 6 bases at V and 4 bases at J, with 15 bases between the two ends. CDR3 protein: CASSFLQGPTEAFF. DNA of the CDR3: TGTGCCAGCAGCTTCCTACAGGGTCCCACTGAAGCTTTCTTT.

The chain uses TRBV19 and TRBJ1-5, with 7 bases identical to TRBD1. Germline assignment: CDR1 LNHDA and CDR2 SQIVND (reference sequence). There are 15 residues in the CDR3. V lost 5 bases and J lost 7; bases outside the gene matches: 11. CDR3 protein: CASSADRAGWQPQHF. CDR3 coding DNA: TGTGCCAGTAGTGCCGACAGGGCGGGTTGGCAGCCCCAGCATTTT.

The V gene is TRBV4-1, the J gene TRBJ2-5, with D possibly TRBD1 on 6 matching bases. Germline CDR1 reads MGHRA; CDR2 reads YSYEKL. The V and J ends lost 4 bases and 4 bases respectively, with 19 bases between them. This CDR3 contains 16 residues. For the CDR3, the DNA is TGCGCCAGCAGCCCGCCCTACAGGGATCTTCGAGAGACCCAGTACTTC. Translated, it gives CASSPPYRDLRETQYF.

The rearrangement links TRBV7-2 to TRBJ1-4, with 7 bases matching TRBD1. V dropped 5 bases and J dropped 8; count of bases not matched to a gene: 8. The germline V gene encodes CDR1 SGHTA and CDR2 FQGNSA. The CDR3 extends over 14 amino acids. The DNA for the CDR3 is TGTGCCAGCAGCCTCTACAGGGGTAACGAAAAACTGTTTTTT. Translating it yields CASSLYRGNEKLFF.

This chain connects TRBV27 to TRBJ2-1; 8 positions match TRBD2. The CDR3 contains 12 residues. Germline CDR1 reads MNHEY; CDR2 reads SMNVEV (reference sequence). V was pared by 11 bases and J by 8 bases, with 8 bases of the junction left unmatched. The CDR3 sequence is CASFSGIYEQFF. CDR3 sequence (DNA): TGTGCCTCATTTAGCGGGATCTATGAGCAGTTCTTC.

This chain connects TRBV11-2 to TRBJ2-1; a weak D match, TRBD1 (5 bases). Trimming left V 1 base short and J 2 bases short, with 9 bases between. From germline, CDR1 is SGHAT and CDR2 FQNNGV. The CDR3 totals 15 residues. CDR3 sequence reads: CASSLAQGPYNEQFF. CDR3 coding DNA: TGTGCCAGCAGCTTAGCCCAGGGCCCCTACAATGAGCAGTTCTTC.

V usage is TRBV29-1 and J usage is TRBJ2-7; possibly TRBD1 for D (6 bases). The V gene lost 7 bases and the J gene lost 2 bases, with 12 bases spanning the gap. The length of the CDR3 is 12 residues. Germline assignment: CDR1 SQVTM and CDR2 ANQGSEA. The CDR3 DNA is TGCAGCGCTACGGACAGAGCCTACGAGCAGTACTTC. Its protein is CSATDRAYEQYF.

The V and J genes are TRBV6-5 and TRBJ2-1; TRBD2 might be the D (6 bases). V was trimmed by 6 bases and J by 0 bases, leaving 12 bases between them. The CDR3 has 15 amino acids. Germline V gene sequence: CDR1 MNHEY, CDR2 SVGAGI. For the CDR3, the DNA is TGTGCCAGCAGCCGGGACTTGAGCTCCTACAATGAGCAGTTCTTC. Translation: CASSRDLSSYNEQFF.

This chain connects TRBV7-7 to TRBJ2-1; 8 nucleotides agree with TRBD2. CDR3 length equals 15 residues. Germline assignment: CDR1 SSHAT and CDR2 FNYEAQ (reference sequence). V lost 4 bases, J lost 7 bases, and 9 bases stayed unmatched. CDR3 coding DNA: TGTGCCAGCAGCTCGTGGGGTAGCGGGATAAATGAGCAGTTCTTC. Translating gives CASSSWGSGINEQFF. The whole variable domain, remainder taken from reference TRBV7-7 and TRBJ2-1, is GAGVSQSPRYKVTKRGQDVTLRCDPISSHATLYWYQQALGQGPEFLTYFNYEAQPDKSGLPSDRFSAERPEGSISTLTIQRTEQRDSAMYRCASSSWGSGINEQFFGPGTRLTVL.

This rearrangement joins TRBV7-2 to TRBJ1-2, with D perhaps matching TRBD1 (5 bases). V was shortened by 5 bases and J by 5 bases, with 18 bases between the two germline ends. CDR1 and CDR2 from the germline V gene are SGHTA and FQGNSA. This CDR3 has 15 amino acids. The CDR3 DNA sequence: TGTGCCAGCAGCAACGGACCCGGGGGGACTTATGGCTACACCTTC. Residues: CASSNGPGGTYGYTF.

The rearrangement joins TRBV7-2 to TRBJ2-3, with D possibly matching TRBD2 (5 bases). Germline loops: CDR1 SGHTA, CDR2 FQGNSA. The CDR3 is 18 residues long. The V end was cut by 2 bases, the J end by 6 bases, with 24 bases between. The CDR3: CASSLIPLGSGARDTQYF. CDR3 sequence (DNA): TGTGCCAGCAGCTTAATACCGCTGGGGAGCGGAGCCCGGGATACGCAGTATTTT.

V and J are TRBV6-5 and TRBJ2-7; a weak D match, TRBD2 (7 bases). The CDR3 length is 16 residues. V gave up 4 bases and J gave up 4 bases, with 20 bases separating them. The V gene's germline CDR1 is MNHEY and CDR2 SVGAGI. The CDR3, as DNA: TGTGCCAGCAGTTTGGGGGGCGGGGGCTCGACGTACGAGCAGTACTTC. This translates into CASSLGGGGSTYEQYF.

This rearrangement joins TRBV27 to TRBJ1-1, with a possible D match to TRBD1 (5 bases). The length of the CDR3 is 15 residues. With 5 bases removed from V and 6 bases from J, the gap between germline ends came to 19 bases. Looked up from germline, CDR1 is MNHEY and CDR2 is SMNVEV (reference sequence). The CDR3: CASSPRWGGTAEAFF. The CDR3 DNA reads TGTGCCAGCAGTCCTCGATGGGGGGGGACCGCTGAAGCTTTCTTT.

The CDR3 DNA sequence: TGTGCCACCAGCAGAGATTACAACTACGAGCAGTACTTC. This sequence encodes CATSRDYNYEQYF. The rearrangement links TRBV15 to TRBJ2-7; the D is unclear. Deletions cut 0 bases from V and 3 bases from J, with 6 bases between. Germline CDR1 and CDR2: LNHNV and YYDKDF (reference sequence). This CDR3 has 13 residues.

The chain joins TRBV7-3 to TRBJ2-5, with 9 bases identical to TRBD1. The CDR3 runs to 15 residues. Per germline, CDR1 SGHTA and CDR2 FQGTGA. After removal of 5 bases from V and 2 bases from J, the junction contained 6 bases not matched to a gene. CDR3 sequence: CASSTTGGGQETQYF. Written as DNA, the CDR3 is TGTGCCAGCAGCACGACAGGGGGTGGTCAAGAGACCCAGTACTTC.

The J gene is TRBJ1-4, the V gene TRBV28; 7 nucleotides align to TRBD1. The CDR3 totals 17 residues. The germline V gene has CDR1 MDHEN and CDR2 SYDVKM. Trimming removed 5 bases from V and 4 bases from J; junction bases left unmatched: 13. CDR3 nucleotide sequence: TGTGCCAGCAGTACTTCACGACAGGGAAGGTTTAATGAAAAACTGTTTTTT. This gives the protein CASSTSRQGRFNEKLFF.

DNA for the CDR3: TGTGCCAGCAGTCCCGAGCCGGGGAGGACTGAAGCTTTCTTT. It is translated as CASSPEPGRTEAFF. V is TRBV7-6 and J is TRBJ1-1; D is undetermined. The CDR3 consists of 14 residues. Looked up from germline, CDR1 is SGHVS and CDR2 is FNYEAQ. The V gene lost 6 bases and the J gene lost 5 bases, with 16 bases spanning the gap.

Only one count was recorded for this clone. V gene TRBV30 combines with J gene TRBJ2-7; 9 bases are a match to TRBD1. V was pared by 2 bases and J by 5 bases, with 7 bases of the junction left unmatched. This CDR3 is 14 amino acids long. Germline values: CDR1 GTSNPN, CDR2 SVGIG (reference sequence). DNA for the CDR3: TGTGCCTGGAGTCCGGGGACAGGGTACAACGAGCAGTACTTC. Amino acids: CAWSPGTGYNEQYF.

This clone was counted only a few times. In DNA, the CDR3 is TGTGCCAGCAGCCAAGAGACTAGCGGGAGAGTTGGGGCCTACAATGAGCAGTTCTTC. It specifies CASSQETSGRVGAYNEQFF. The chain couples TRBV14 to TRBJ2-1; 12 positions agree with TRBD2. Looked up from germline, CDR1 is SGHDN and CDR2 is FVKESK. The CDR3 spans 19 residues. Trimming at V came to 0 bases and at J to 2 bases, leaving 8 bases not matched to a gene.

The gene calls are TRBV15 and TRBJ2-7; D might be TRBD1 (6 bases). V lost 9 bases to trimming and J lost 3 bases, with 15 bases between them. This CDR3 has 13 amino acids. In germline, CDR1 is LNHNV, CDR2 YYDKDF (reference sequence). CDR3 nucleotides: TGTGCCACTACGGACAGAAAAGGCTACGAGCAGTACTTC. Translating gives CATTDRKGYEQYF.

The gene calls are TRBV14 and TRBJ2-2; D not certain. The V gene's germline CDR1 is SGHDN and CDR2 FVKESK. Trimming took off 0 bases at V and 4 bases at J, with 9 bases between the two ends. The length of the CDR3 is 15 residues. This chain's CDR3 is CASSQDRYSTGELFF. The CDR3 DNA sequence: TGTGCCAGCAGCCAAGATCGATACTCCACCGGGGAGCTGTTTTTT.